This T cell receptor (beta chain) emerged from a study of blood T cell repertoires in COVID-19. Across the study: Both acute and convalescent COVID-19 samples were obtained from the United States, Italy and Spain. Sources were T cells, B-cell-depleted T cells, or PBMCs; the material itself was cDNA or gDNA.

Original handling: From reference gene primer amplification, estimates of nucleated cell counts were derived. Produced via immunoSEQ multiplex PCR; TCRdb's table is partial and in-frame only. The V and J calls and clone size were taken over from that table, and D and trimming were inferred from the DNA. The table records 200,000 to 300,000 clones, roughly four fifths of them present only once. This sequence originates from a woman aged 55-70 years with active or convalescent COVID-19. The source material was peripheral blood.

The CDR3 DNA reads TGTGCCAGCAGCTTGAAGACTAGCGGGGGTCCTCTCACAGATACGCAGTATTTT. Translation: CASSLKTSGGPLTDTQYF. V gene TRBV7-2 combines with J gene TRBJ2-3, with 12 bases aligning to TRBD2. Germline-derived CDR1 and CDR2 are SGHTA and FQGNSA. Losses at the gene ends were 3 bases for V and 2 bases for J; bases not matched to a gene: 9. The CDR3 is made up of 18 amino acids.